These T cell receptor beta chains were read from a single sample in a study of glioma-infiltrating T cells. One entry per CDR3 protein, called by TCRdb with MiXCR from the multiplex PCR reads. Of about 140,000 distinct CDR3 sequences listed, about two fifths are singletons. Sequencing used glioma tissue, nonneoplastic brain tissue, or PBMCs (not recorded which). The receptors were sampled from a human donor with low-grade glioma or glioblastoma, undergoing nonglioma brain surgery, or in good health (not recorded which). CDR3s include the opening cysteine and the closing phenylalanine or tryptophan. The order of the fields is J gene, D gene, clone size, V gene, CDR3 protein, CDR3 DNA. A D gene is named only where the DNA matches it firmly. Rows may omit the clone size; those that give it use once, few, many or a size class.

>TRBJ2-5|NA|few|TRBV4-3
CASSQDLWPPQYF
TGCGCCAGCAGCCAAGATCTTTGGCCACCCCAGTACTTC
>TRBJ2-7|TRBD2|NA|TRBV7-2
CASSLAEAGLHEQYF
TGTGCCAGCAGCTTAGCGGAAGCGGGACTCCACGAGCAGTACTTC
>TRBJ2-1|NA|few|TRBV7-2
CASSFLGGQSNEQFF
TGTGCCAGCAGCTTTTTGGGGGGCCAAAGCAATGAGCAGTTCTTC
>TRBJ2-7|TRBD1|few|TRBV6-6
CASSYQGQGVYEQYF
TGTGCCAGCAGTTACCAGGGACAGGGCGTCTACGAGCAGTACTTC
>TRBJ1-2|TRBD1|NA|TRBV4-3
CASSQDLDRGQGYTF
TGCGCCAGCAGCCAAGACCTGGACAGGGGTCAGGGCTACACCTTC
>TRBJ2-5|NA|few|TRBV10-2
CASRGPMAQYF
TGCGCCAGCAGGGGTCCGATGGCCCAGTACTTC
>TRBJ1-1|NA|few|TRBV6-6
CASSYDLTEAFF
TGTGCCAGCAGTTACGATTTGACTGAAGCTTTCTTT
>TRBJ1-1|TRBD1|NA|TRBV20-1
CSARDLGTGSTEAFF
TGCAGTGCTAGAGATCTTGGGACAGGGAGTACTGAAGCTTTCTTT
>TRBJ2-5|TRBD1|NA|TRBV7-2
CASSYTTGTGGETQYF
TGTGCCAGCAGCTATACGACCGGGACAGGCGGCGAGACCCAGTACTTC
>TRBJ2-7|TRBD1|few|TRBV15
CATSSRQGQGRYEQYF
TGTGCCACCAGCTCACGACAGGGACAGGGACGGTACGAGCAGTACTTC
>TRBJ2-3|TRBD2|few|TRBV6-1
CASRPGTSGKVDTQYF
TGTGCCAGCAGACCCGGGACTAGCGGGAAGGTAGATACGCAGTATTTT
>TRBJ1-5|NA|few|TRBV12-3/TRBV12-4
CASSLTSNQPQHF
TGTGCCAGCAGTTTAACTAGCAATCAGCCCCAGCATTTT
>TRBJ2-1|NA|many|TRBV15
CATSRAGEDEQFF
TGTGCCACCAGCAGAGCTGGAGAAGATGAGCAGTTCTTC
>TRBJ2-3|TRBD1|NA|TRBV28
CAIVRQGYGDTQYF
TGTGCCATAGTTAGACAGGGGTATGGAGATACGCAGTATTTT
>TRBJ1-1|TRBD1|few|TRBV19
CATWTGKVNTEAFF
TGTGCCACTTGGACAGGGAAAGTGAACACTGAAGCTTTCTTT
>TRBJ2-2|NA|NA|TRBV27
CASSSLVQLNTGELFF
TGTGCCAGCAGTTCCCTTGTTCAGTTGAACACCGGGGAGCTGTTTTTT
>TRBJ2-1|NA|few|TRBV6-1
CASRRTRRNEQFF
TGTGCCAGCAGACGAACCCGGAGGAATGAGCAGTTCTTC
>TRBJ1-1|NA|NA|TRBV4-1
CASSQNTMNTEAFF
TGCGCCAGCAGCCAAAACACCATGAACACTGAAGCTTTCTTT
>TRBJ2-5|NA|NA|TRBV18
CASSPGFGETQYF
TGTGCCAGCTCACCGGGTTTCGGGGAGACCCAGTACTTC
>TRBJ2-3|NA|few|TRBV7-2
CASSSQRPSDTQYF
TGTGCCAGCAGCTCCCAGAGGCCATCAGATACGCAGTATTTT
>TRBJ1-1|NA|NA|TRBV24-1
CATSDSQGITEAFF
TGTGCCACCAGTGATTCACAGGGTATCACTGAAGCTTTCTTT
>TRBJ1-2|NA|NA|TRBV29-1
CSVEQGYGYTF
TGCAGCGTCGAACAGGGCTACGGCTACACCTTC
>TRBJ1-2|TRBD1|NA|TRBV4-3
CASSTRTGWGYTF
TGCGCCAGCAGCACCCGGACAGGATGGGGCTACACCTTC
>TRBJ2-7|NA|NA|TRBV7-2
CASSSGLNEQYF
TGTGCCAGCAGCTCCGGCTTGAACGAGCAGTACTTC
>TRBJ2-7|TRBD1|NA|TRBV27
CASMGRGRISYEQYF
TGTGCCAGCATGGGAAGGGGGCGAATCTCCTACGAGCAGTACTTC
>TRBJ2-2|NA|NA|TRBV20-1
CSAHPGWNTGELFF
TGCAGTGCCCACCCGGGATGGAACACCGGGGAGCTGTTTTTT
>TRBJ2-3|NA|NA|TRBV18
CASSPGGRESNTQYF
TGTGCCAGCTCACCAGGGGGACGGGAGAGTAACACGCAGTATTTT
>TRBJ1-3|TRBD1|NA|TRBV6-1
CASSQIPTGEKAIYF
TGTGCCAGCAGTCAGATACCGACAGGGGAAAAAGCCATATATTTT
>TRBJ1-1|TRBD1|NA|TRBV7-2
CASSNDRVGEAFF
TGTGCCAGCAGCAACGACAGGGTCGGAGAAGCTTTCTTT
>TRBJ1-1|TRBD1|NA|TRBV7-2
CASSTPSGGETEAFF
TGTGCCAGCAGCACACCTTCAGGGGGGGAGACTGAAGCTTTCTTT
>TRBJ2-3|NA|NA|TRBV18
CASSPTRGLSTDTQYF
TGTGCCAGCTCACCAACTAGGGGCCTTAGCACAGATACGCAGTATTTT
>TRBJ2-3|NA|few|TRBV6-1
CASRDTTGRVTDTQYF
TGTGCCAGCAGAGACACCACAGGGAGGGTCACAGATACGCAGTATTTT
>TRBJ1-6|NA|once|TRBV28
CASRSSLILSDHF
TGTGCCAGCAGGAGTTCTTTAATTTTGAGTGACCACTTT
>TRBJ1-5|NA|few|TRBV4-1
CASSQDWGRVNQPQHF
TGCGCCAGCAGCCAAGATTGGGGGCGCGTCAATCAGCCCCAGCATTTT
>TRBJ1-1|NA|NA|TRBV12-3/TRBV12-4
CASRRRRTEAFF
TGTGCCAGCAGACGGAGACGAACTGAAGCTTTCTTT
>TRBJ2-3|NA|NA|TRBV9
CASSLDMERTQYF
TGTGCCAGCAGCTTAGACATGGAGAGAACGCAGTATTTT
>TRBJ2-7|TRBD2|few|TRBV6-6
CASSYRLAGFNEQYF
TGTGCCAGCAGTTACCGACTAGCGGGGTTTAACGAGCAGTACTTC
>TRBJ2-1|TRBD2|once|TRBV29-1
CSVEQRLAVYNEQFF
TGCAGCGTTGAACAACGGCTAGCGGTATACAATGAGCAGTTCTTC
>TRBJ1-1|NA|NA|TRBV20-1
CSARGEMDTEAFF
TGCAGTGCTAGAGGTGAGATGGACACTGAAGCTTTCTTT
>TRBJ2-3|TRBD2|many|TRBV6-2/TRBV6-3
CASSYTLRTSGRGDTQYF
TGTGCCAGCAGTTACACCCTCCGGACTAGCGGTCGCGGAGATACGCAGTATTTT
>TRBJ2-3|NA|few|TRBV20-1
CSATGAEATDTQYF
TGCAGTGCTACCGGGGCTGAAGCCACAGATACGCAGTATTTT